A single T cell receptor (beta chain) is shown here with its context. Antigen unknown. This sample is part of a study of cytomegalovirus exposure and HLA in healthy donors. Findings and limits, study-wide: An analysis that came later showed most CMV-associated TCR beta chains appearing HLA-restricted. Association of roughly 18,000 TCR beta sequences with HLA alleles was found at 0.05 false discovery rate in a later analysis. The investigators catalogued 164 TCR beta chains as cytomegalovirus-associated.

The PCR ran on 60 Vbeta and 13 Jbeta primers. Profiled with immunoSEQ multiplex PCR; TCRdb holds only in-frame clones, not every one. The sample has roughly 120,000 clones, around two thirds seen once; the top ten hold nearly 9.5%. This CDR3 region has 15 residues. J lost 7 bases, V lost 0 bases, and 8 bases had no gene match. From germline, CDR1 is SGHTA and CDR2 FQGTGA. The sequence came from a woman between 40 and 55 years old in good health and CMV-seropositive. The V and J genes are TRBV7-3 and TRBJ1-2; TRBD1 aligns across 7 bases. The sample comprised PBMCs. This CDR3 is CASSLTGGGGSGYTF. CDR3 DNA sequence: TGTGCCAGCAGCTTAACTGGAGGGGGCGGCAGTGGCTACACCTTC. Based on the CDR3 plus reference TRBV7-3 and TRBJ1-2, the full variable domain is GAGVSQTPSNKVTEKGKYVELRCDPISGHTALYWYRQSLGQGPEFLIYFQGTGAADDSGLPNDRFFAVRPEGSVSTLKIQRTERGDSAVYLCASSLTGGGGSGYTFGSGTRLTVV.